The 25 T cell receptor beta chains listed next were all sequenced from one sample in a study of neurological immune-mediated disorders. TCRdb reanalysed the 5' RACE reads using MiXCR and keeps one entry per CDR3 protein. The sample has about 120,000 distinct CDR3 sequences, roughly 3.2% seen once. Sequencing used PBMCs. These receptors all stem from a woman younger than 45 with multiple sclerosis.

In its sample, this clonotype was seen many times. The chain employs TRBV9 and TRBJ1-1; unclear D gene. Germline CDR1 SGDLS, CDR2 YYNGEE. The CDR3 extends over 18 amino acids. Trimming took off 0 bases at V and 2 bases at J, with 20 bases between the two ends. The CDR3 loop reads CASSVALEGARGNTEAFF. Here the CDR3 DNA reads TGTGCCAGCAGCGTAGCCCTGGAGGGCGCCAGAGGAAACACTGAAGCTTTCTTT. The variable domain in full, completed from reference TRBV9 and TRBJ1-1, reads DSGVTQTPKHLITATGQRVTLRCSPRSGDLSVYWYQQSLDQGLQFLIQYYNGEERAKGNILERFSAQQFPDLHSELNLSSLELGDSALYFCASSVALEGARGNTEAFFGQGTRLTVV.

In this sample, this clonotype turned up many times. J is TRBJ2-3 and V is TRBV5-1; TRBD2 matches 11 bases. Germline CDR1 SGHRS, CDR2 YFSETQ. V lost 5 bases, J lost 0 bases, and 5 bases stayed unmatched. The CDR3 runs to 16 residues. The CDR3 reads CASRPSSGGSTDTQYF. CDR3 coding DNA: TGCGCCAGCAGACCTTCTAGCGGGGGGAGCACAGATACGCAGTATTTT.

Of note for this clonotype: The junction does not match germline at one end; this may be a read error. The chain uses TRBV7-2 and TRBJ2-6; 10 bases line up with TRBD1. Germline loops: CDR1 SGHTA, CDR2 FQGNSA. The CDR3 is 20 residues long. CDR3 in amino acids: CASSLRTSGTGASGDNVLTF. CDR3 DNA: TGTGCCAGCAGCTTACGGACCTCCGGGACAGGGGCCTCTGGGGACAACGTCCTGACTTTC.

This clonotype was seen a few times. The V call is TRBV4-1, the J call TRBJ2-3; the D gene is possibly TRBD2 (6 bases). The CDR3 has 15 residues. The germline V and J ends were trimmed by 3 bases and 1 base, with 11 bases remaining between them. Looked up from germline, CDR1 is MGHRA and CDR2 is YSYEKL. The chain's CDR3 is CASSQARLGTDTQYF. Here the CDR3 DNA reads TGCGCCAGCAGCCAGGCTAGACTAGGCACAGATACGCAGTATTTT.

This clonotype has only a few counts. CDR3 residues: CASSFGTGHYEQYF. The CDR3 DNA reads TGTGCCAGCAGCTTCGGGACAGGGCACTACGAGCAGTACTTC. This rearrangement joins TRBV11-2 to TRBJ2-7; TRBD1 matches at 9 bases. Germline values: CDR1 SGHAT, CDR2 FQNNGV. V lost 3 bases, J lost 3 bases, and 3 bases stayed unmatched. The CDR3 is 14 residues long.

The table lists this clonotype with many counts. CDR3 sequence: CASRERQLDGELFF. The DNA for the CDR3 is TGTGCCAGCAGAGAAAGACAGTTAGACGGGGAGCTGTTTTTT. This sequence joins TRBV12-3 or TRBV12-4 and TRBJ2-2; possibly TRBD1 for D (5 bases). Trimming pared 6 bases from V and 7 bases from J, leaving 15 bases between. The CDR3 loop spans 14 amino acids.

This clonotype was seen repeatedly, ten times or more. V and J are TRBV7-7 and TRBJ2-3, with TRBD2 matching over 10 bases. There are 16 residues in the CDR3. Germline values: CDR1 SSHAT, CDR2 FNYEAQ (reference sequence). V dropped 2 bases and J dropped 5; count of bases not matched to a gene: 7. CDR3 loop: CASSLLSGRAGDTQYF. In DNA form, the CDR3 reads TGTGCCAGCAGCTTACTCAGCGGGAGGGCCGGAGATACGCAGTATTTT.

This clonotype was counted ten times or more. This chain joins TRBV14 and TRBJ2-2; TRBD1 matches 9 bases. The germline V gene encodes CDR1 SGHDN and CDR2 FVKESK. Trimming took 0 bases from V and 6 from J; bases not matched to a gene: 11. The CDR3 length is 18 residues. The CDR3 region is CASSQDLTGGYFAGELFF. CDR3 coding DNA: TGTGCCAGCAGCCAAGATTTGACAGGGGGGTATTTCGCCGGGGAGCTGTTTTTT.

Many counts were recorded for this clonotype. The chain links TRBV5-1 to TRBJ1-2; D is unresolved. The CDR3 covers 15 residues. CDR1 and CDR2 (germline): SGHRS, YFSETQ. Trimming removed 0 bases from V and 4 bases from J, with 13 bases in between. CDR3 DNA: TGCGCCAGCAGCTTGGATACGGGCAGCTCCTATGGCTACACCTTC. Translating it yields CASSLDTGSSYGYTF.

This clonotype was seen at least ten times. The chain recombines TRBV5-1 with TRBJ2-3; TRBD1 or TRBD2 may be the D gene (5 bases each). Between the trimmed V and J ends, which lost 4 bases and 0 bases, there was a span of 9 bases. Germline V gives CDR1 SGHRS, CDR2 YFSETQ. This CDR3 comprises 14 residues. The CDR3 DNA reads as TGCGCCAGCAGCCTCCGGGACAGCACAGATACGCAGTATTTT. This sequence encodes CASSLRDSTDTQYF.

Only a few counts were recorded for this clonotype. CDR3 nucleotide sequence: TGTGCCATCAAGACGGACTCCTACGAGCAGTACTTC. Its translation: CAIKTDSYEQYF. The J gene is TRBJ2-7, the V gene TRBV6-2 or TRBV6-3; D not resolved. Germline loops: CDR1 MNHEY, CDR2 SVGEGT. This CDR3 has 12 amino acids. V lost 10 bases, J lost 0 bases, and 10 bases lay in between.

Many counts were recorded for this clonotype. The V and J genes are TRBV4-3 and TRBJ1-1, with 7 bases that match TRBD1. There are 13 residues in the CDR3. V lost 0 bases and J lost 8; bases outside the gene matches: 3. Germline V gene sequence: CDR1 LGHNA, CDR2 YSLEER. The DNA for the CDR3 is TGCGCCAGCAGCCAAGATCACAGGGGAGAAGCTTTCTTT. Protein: CASSQDHRGEAFF.

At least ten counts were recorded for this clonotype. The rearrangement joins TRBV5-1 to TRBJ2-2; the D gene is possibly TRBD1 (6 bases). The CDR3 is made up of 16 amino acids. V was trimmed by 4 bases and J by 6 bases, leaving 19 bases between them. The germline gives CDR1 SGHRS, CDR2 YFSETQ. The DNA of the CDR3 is TGCGCCAGCAGCGAGACAGGCTTTGGATCCTCCGGGGAGCTGTTTTTT. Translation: CASSETGFGSSGELFF.

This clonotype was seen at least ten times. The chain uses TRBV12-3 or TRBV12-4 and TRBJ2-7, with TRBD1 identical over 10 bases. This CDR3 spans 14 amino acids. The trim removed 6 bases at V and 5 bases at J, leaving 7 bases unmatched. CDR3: CASSGQGDGDEQYF. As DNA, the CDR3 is TGTGCCAGCAGCGGACAGGGGGACGGCGACGAGCAGTACTTC.

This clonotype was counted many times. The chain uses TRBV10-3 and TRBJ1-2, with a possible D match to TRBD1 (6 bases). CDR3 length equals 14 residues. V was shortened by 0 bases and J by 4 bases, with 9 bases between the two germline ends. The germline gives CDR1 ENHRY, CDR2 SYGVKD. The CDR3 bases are TGTGCCATCAGTGAGTCTACAGGGACCTATGGCTACACCTTC. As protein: CAISESTGTYGYTF.

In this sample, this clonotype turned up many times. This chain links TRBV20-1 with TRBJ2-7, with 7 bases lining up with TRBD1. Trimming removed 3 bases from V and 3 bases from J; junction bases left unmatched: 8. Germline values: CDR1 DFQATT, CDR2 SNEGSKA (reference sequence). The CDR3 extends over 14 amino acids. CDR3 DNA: TGCAGTGCTAGGGACAGGAATCGAGGCTACGAGCAGTACTTC. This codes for CSARDRNRGYEQYF.

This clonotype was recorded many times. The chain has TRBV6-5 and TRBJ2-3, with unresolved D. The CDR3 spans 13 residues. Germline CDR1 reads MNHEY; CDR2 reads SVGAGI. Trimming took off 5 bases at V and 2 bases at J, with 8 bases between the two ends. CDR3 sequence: CASSEAVTDTQYF. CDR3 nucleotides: TGTGCCAGCAGTGAGGCGGTCACAGATACGCAGTATTTT.

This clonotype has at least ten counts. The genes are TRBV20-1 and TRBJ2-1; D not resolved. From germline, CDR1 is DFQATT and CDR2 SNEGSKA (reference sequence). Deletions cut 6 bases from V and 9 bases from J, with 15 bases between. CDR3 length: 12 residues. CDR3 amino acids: CSASLGRGEQFF. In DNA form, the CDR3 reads TGCAGTGCCTCCCTCGGGCGAGGTGAGCAGTTCTTC.

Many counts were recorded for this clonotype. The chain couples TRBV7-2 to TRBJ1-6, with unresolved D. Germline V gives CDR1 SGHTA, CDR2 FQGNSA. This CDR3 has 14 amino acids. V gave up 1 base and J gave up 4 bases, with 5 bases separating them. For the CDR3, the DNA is TGTGCCAGCAGCTTAGGCCCGTATAATTCACCCCTCCACTTT. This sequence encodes CASSLGPYNSPLHF.

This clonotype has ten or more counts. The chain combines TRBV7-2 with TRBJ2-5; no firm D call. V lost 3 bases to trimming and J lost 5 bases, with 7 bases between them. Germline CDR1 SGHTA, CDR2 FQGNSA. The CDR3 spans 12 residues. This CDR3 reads CASSFGPETQYF. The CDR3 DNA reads TGTGCCAGCAGCTTCGGACCGGAGACCCAGTACTTC. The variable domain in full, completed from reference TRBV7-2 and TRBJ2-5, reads GAGVSQSPSNKVTEKGKDVELRCDPISGHTALYWYRQSLGQGLEFLIYFQGNSAPDKSGLPSDRFSAERTGGSVSTLTIQRTQQEDSAVYLCASSFGPETQYFGPGTRLLVL.

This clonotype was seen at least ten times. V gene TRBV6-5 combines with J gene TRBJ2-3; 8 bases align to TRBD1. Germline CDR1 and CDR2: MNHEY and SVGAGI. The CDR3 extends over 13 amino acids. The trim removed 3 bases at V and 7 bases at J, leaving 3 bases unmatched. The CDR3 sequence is CASSYDRGNTQYF. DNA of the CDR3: TGTGCCAGCAGTTATGACAGGGGAAATACGCAGTATTTT.

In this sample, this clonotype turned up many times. The CDR3 sequence: CASSLAAQQAYEQYF. The CDR3 nucleotides are TGTGCCAGCAGCTTAGCGGCGCAGCAAGCCTACGAGCAGTACTTC. V is TRBV7-2 and J is TRBJ2-7, with D unresolved. The V and J ends lost 0 bases and 2 bases respectively, with 11 bases between them. The CDR3 consists of 15 residues. Germline assignment: CDR1 SGHTA and CDR2 FQGNSA.

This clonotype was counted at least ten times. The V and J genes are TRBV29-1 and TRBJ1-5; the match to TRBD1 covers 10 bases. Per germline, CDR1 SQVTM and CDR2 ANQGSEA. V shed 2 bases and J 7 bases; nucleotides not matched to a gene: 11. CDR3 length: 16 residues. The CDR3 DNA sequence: TGCAGCGTTGAACTGGGGGGACAGGGGACGGGACAGCCCCAGCATTTT. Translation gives CSVELGGQGTGQPQHF.

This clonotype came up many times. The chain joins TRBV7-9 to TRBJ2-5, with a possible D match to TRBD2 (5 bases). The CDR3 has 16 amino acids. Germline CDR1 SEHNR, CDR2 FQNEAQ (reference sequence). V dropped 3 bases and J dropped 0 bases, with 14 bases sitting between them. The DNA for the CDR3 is TGTGCCAGCAGCTTCTTCGGGGTGCGGTACCAAGAGACCCAGTACTTC. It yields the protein CASSFFGVRYQETQYF.

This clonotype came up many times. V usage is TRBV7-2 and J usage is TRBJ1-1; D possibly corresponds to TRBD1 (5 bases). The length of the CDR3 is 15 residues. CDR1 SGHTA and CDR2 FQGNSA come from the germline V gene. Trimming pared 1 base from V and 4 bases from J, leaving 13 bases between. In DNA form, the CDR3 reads TGTGCCAGCAGCTTAGGTGCAGGGATGCGCACTGAAGCTTTCTTT. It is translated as CASSLGAGMRTEAFF.